The 32 T cell receptor beta chains in this list originate from one sample, sequenced in a study of blood T cell repertoires in COVID-19. TCRdb keeps only in-frame clones here, not all; method: immunoSEQ multiplex PCR. Of fewer than 250,000 clones in the sample, around 86% are singletons; the top ten hold approximately 7.3%. Sequencing used PBMCs or T cells enriched from blood (not recorded which). The source is a young man in a cohort exposed to, infected with or recovered from COVID-19 (not recorded which).

This clone was detected only once. The rearrangement uses TRBV15 and TRBJ2-2; possibly TRBD1 for D (5 bases). V lost 1 base to trimming and J lost 5 bases, with 11 bases between them. This CDR3 has 15 residues. The germline CDR1 and CDR2 sequences are LNHNV and YYDKDF (reference sequence). The CDR3 protein is CATSRGGRVTGELFF. CDR3 nucleotides: TGTGCCACCAGCAGAGGTGGCAGGGTGACCGGGGAGCTGTTTTTT.

The chain uses TRBV6-2 or TRBV6-3 and TRBJ2-7; weak D call: TRBD1 (6 bases). Between the trimmed V and J ends, which lost 4 bases and 2 bases, there was a span of 15 bases. CDR1 MNHEY and CDR2 SVGEGT come from the germline V gene. This CDR3 is built from 15 residues. CDR3 sequence (DNA): TGTGCCAGCAGTTCGCCCTGGTCAGGGGCCTACGAGCAGTACTTC. Translating it yields CASSSPWSGAYEQYF.

This sequence joins TRBV7-8 and TRBJ1-5, with unresolved D. V was trimmed by 1 base and J by 2 bases, leaving 6 bases between them. Germline values: CDR1 SGHVS, CDR2 FQNEAQ. The CDR3 spans 14 residues. The CDR3 region has the DNA TGTGCCAGCAGCTTAGAGCGGGGCAATCAGCCCCAGCATTTT. Translation: CASSLERGNQPQHF.

The rearrangement joins TRBV4-2 to TRBJ1-5, with D uncertain. Trimming left V 0 bases short and J 9 bases short, with 15 bases between. The V gene's germline CDR1 is LGHNA and CDR2 YNFKEQ. The CDR3 covers 15 residues. This CDR3 reads CASSQEHHSFLPQHF. Written as DNA, the CDR3 is TGTGCCAGCAGCCAAGAGCATCACAGTTTTCTGCCCCAGCATTTT.

This rearrangement joins TRBV7-2 to TRBJ2-1; the D gene is possibly TRBD1 (5 bases). CDR1 and CDR2 from the germline V gene are SGHTA and FQGNSA. V was cut by 1 base and J by 5 bases, with 6 bases left in between. The CDR3 length is 13 residues. The DNA of the CDR3 is TGTGCCAGCAGCTTAGTCAGGGACAATGAGCAGTTCTTC. It translates to CASSLVRDNEQFF.

The chain is built from TRBV10-3 and TRBJ1-2; D is possibly TRBD1 (5 bases). V lost 6 bases and J 2 bases, leaving 16 bases between the germline ends. Germline V gene sequence: CDR1 ENHRY, CDR2 SYGVKD. The CDR3 has 15 residues. CDR3 sequence (DNA): TGTGCCATCAGCGTCGGGGGGACCCTCAACTATGGCTACACCTTC. This translates into CAISVGGTLNYGYTF.

The gene calls are TRBV6-5 and TRBJ2-1; 7 bases map to TRBD2. This CDR3 region has 15 residues. Losses at the gene ends were 7 bases for V and 4 bases for J; bases not matched to a gene: 10. From germline, CDR1 is MNHEY and CDR2 SVGAGI. The CDR3 loop reads CASTLSGIGYNEQFF. The CDR3 DNA is TGTGCCAGCACCTTAAGCGGGATCGGGTACAATGAGCAGTTCTTC.

This chain uses TRBV18 with TRBJ2-2; the match to TRBD1 covers 8 bases. Germline V gene data show CDR1 as KGHSH and CDR2 as LQKENI. The CDR3 is made up of 15 amino acids. The trim removed 5 bases at V and 6 bases at J, leaving 8 bases unmatched. CDR3 in amino acids: CASSEGQGQPGELFF. CDR3 DNA sequence: TGTGCCAGCTCAGAAGGACAGGGCCAACCCGGGGAGCTGTTTTTT.

This clone was recorded a few times. V and J are TRBV2 and TRBJ1-2, with D possibly TRBD1 on 6 matching bases. In germline, CDR1 is SNHLY, CDR2 FYNNEI. Between the trimmed V and J ends, which lost 1 base and 5 bases, there was a span of 8 bases. This CDR3 contains 13 residues. The CDR3 DNA reads TGTGCCAGCAGTGAAGGCAGGGGTTATGGCTACACCTTC. Encoded protein: CASSEGRGYGYTF.

This chain uses TRBV28 with TRBJ1-1; D gene unclear. CDR3 length: 14 amino acids. Germline loops: CDR1 MDHEN, CDR2 SYDVKM. Trimming took 8 bases from V and 1 from J, leaving 14 bases between them. The CDR3 bases are TGTGCCAGCGGTAACACGGGGTCGAACACTGAAGCTTTCTTT. Its protein is CASGNTGSNTEAFF. Full variable domain (remainder filled in from reference TRBV28 and TRBJ1-1): DVKVTQSSRYLVKRTGEKVFLECVQDMDHENMFWYRQDPGLGLRLIYFSYDVKMKEKGDIPEGYSVSREKKERFSLILESASTNQTSMYLCASGNTGSNTEAFFGQGTRLTVV.

V and J are TRBV27 and TRBJ2-6, with a possible D match to TRBD1 (6 bases). Looked up from germline, CDR1 is MNHEY and CDR2 is SMNVEV (reference sequence). Trimming shortened V by 4 bases and J by 2 bases, and 9 bases separated the two germline ends. The CDR3 loop spans 15 amino acids. The CDR3 DNA reads as TGTGCCAGCAGTTCAGGGGTGGCTGGGGCCAACGTCCTGACTTTC. It translates to CASSSGVAGANVLTF.

The chain couples TRBV20-1 to TRBJ1-5; maybe TRBD1 (6 bases). Germline loops: CDR1 DFQATT, CDR2 SNEGSKA (reference sequence). This CDR3 is 16 amino acids long. V lost 3 bases and J 5 bases, leaving 20 bases between the germline ends. CDR3 nucleotides: TGCAGTGCTAGTTCGAGGGGAAGGGGGTCTTATCAGCCCCAGCATTTT. Its translation: CSASSRGRGSYQPQHF.

The CDR3, as DNA: TGTGCCAGCAGAGCTCAGGGCGTCACCGGGGAGCTGTTTTTT. Its protein product is CASRAQGVTGELFF. This chain joins TRBV7-3 and TRBJ2-2; possibly TRBD1 for D (5 bases). V was cut by 6 bases and J by 4 bases, with 12 bases left in between. Germline-derived CDR1 and CDR2 are SGHTA and FQGTGA. CDR3 length: 14 residues. Full variable domain (missing parts from reference TRBV7-3 and TRBJ2-2): GAGVSQTPSNKVTEKGKYVELRCDPISGHTALYWYRQSLGQGPEFLIYFQGTGAADDSGLPNDRFFAVRPEGSVSTLKIQRTERGDSAVYLCASRAQGVTGELFFGEGSRLTVL.

This clone was seen a handful of times. The chain couples TRBV27 to TRBJ1-4, with D uncertain. Trimming cost V 6 bases and J 0 bases, with 8 bases left between them. CDR1 and CDR2 from the germline V gene are MNHEY and SMNVEV (reference sequence). The CDR3 spans 14 residues. CDR3 nucleotides: TGTGCCAGCAGCGACTATGCAACTAATGAAAAACTGTTTTTT. It specifies CASSDYATNEKLFF.

This clone was recorded only once. The genes are TRBV15 and TRBJ2-7; 10 bases are shared with TRBD2. The CDR3 sequence is 16 residues long. J lost 2 bases, V lost 3 bases, and 7 bases had no gene match. Germline CDR1 reads LNHNV; CDR2 reads YYDKDF (reference sequence). The CDR3 protein is CATSRNGLADAYEQYF. The CDR3 coding sequence is TGTGCCACCAGCAGGAATGGACTAGCGGATGCCTACGAGCAGTACTTC.

The rearrangement uses TRBV7-6 and TRBJ2-3; TRBD2 aligns across 15 bases. V dropped 5 bases and J dropped 4; count of bases not matched to a gene: 4. The length of the CDR3 is 16 residues. In germline, CDR1 is SGHVS, CDR2 FNYEAQ. CDR3 in amino acids: CASSRTSGRAPDTQYF. The CDR3 region has the DNA TGTGCCAGCAGCCGGACTAGCGGGAGGGCCCCAGATACGCAGTATTTT.

The chain is built from TRBV29-1 and TRBJ1-2, with 7 bases identical to TRBD1. The length of the CDR3 is 12 residues. V lost 3 bases to trimming and J lost 4 bases; unmatched junction nucleotides: 2. CDR1 and CDR2 (germline): SQVTM, ANQGSEA. For the CDR3, the DNA is TGCAGCGTTGATGGACAGGCCTATGGCTACACCTTC. This gives the protein CSVDGQAYGYTF.

The CDR3 coding sequence is TGCGCCAGCAGCTTGGTATATGGCTACACCTTC. Translation: CASSLVYGYTF. V gene TRBV5-1 combines with J gene TRBJ1-2; D is uncertain. The CDR3 is 11 residues long. The V end lost 0 bases, the J end lost 5 bases, and 2 bases lay between the germline ends. Germline CDR1 and CDR2: SGHRS and YFSETQ.

The rearrangement joins TRBV13 to TRBJ2-7, with 10 bases aligning to TRBD1. The V and J ends lost 5 bases and 4 bases, in that order; junction bases with no gene match: 5. The germline gives CDR1 PRHDT, CDR2 FYEKMQ (reference sequence). The CDR3 sequence is 14 residues long. For the CDR3, the DNA is TGTGCCAGCAGCCGGGACAGGGGAGTATACGAGCAGTACTTC. This gives the protein CASSRDRGVYEQYF.

The rearrangement uses TRBV6-4 and TRBJ2-7; no firm D call. The CDR3 totals 16 residues. The germline V gene has CDR1 MRHNA and CDR2 SNTAGT. The V end lost 3 bases, the J end lost 2 bases, and 17 bases lay between the germline ends. The CDR3 loop is CASSEGELLPAYEQYF. The DNA of the CDR3 is TGTGCCAGCAGTGAGGGCGAACTGCTACCCGCCTACGAGCAGTACTTC.

This rearrangement joins TRBV10-2 to TRBJ2-7; 8 bases line up with TRBD1. With 3 bases clipped from V and 4 bases from J, the junction kept 11 bases outside the gene matches. This CDR3 contains 16 residues. The germline gives CDR1 WSHSY, CDR2 SAAADI. The CDR3 loop is CASSELPGQDFYEQYF. The CDR3, as DNA: TGCGCCAGCAGTGAACTACCGGGACAGGATTTTTACGAGCAGTACTTC.

The chain employs TRBV27 and TRBJ2-5; TRBD2 agrees at 7 bases. This CDR3 is 15 amino acids long. From germline, CDR1 is MNHEY and CDR2 SMNVEV (reference sequence). V was pared by 3 bases and J by 4 bases, with 8 bases of the junction left unmatched. CDR3 residues: CASSFRRREGETQYF. The DNA of the CDR3 is TGTGCCAGCAGTTTCAGAAGAAGGGAGGGAGAGACCCAGTACTTC.

The chain combines TRBV3-1 (or the pseudogene TRBV3-2) with TRBJ1-6; TRBD1 matches at 7 bases. The CDR3 runs to 13 residues. Germline V gives CDR1 LGHDT, CDR2 YNNKEL (reference sequence). V lost 6 bases, J lost 10 bases, and 6 bases stayed unmatched. Written as DNA, the CDR3 is TGTGCCAGCAGAGGGACAGAAGGATCACCCCTCCACTTT. It encodes CASRGTEGSPLHF.

The V call is TRBV28, the J call TRBJ2-7, with D possibly being TRBD2 (5 bases). Germline V gene data show CDR1 as MDHEN and CDR2 as SYDVKM. The V end was cut by 5 bases, the J end by 3 bases, with 11 bases between. The CDR3 runs 13 residues. This CDR3 reads CASSLPGIYEQYF. In DNA, the CDR3 is TGTGCCAGCAGTCTCCCCGGGATCTACGAGCAGTACTTC. The full variable domain, in which reference TRBV28 and TRBJ2-7 provide the parts outside the CDR3, is DVKVTQSSRYLVKRTGEKVFLECVQDMDHENMFWYRQDPGLGLRLIYFSYDVKMKEKGDIPEGYSVSREKKERFSLILESASTNQTSMYLCASSLPGIYEQYFGPGTRLTVT.

This clone has more than one count but fewer than ten. This rearrangement joins TRBV7-2 to TRBJ2-1, with D maybe TRBD1 (6 bases). The CDR3 extends over 13 amino acids. The germline V gene encodes CDR1 SGHTA and CDR2 FQGNSA. Trimming cost V 6 bases and J 8 bases, with 14 bases left between them. This CDR3 reads CASSLQGLDEQFF. The CDR3 DNA follows: TGTGCCAGCAGTCTTCAGGGGTTGGATGAGCAGTTCTTC.

The J gene is TRBJ2-7, the V gene TRBV15; TRBD1 matches 9 bases. The germline V gene has CDR1 LNHNV and CDR2 YYDKDF (reference sequence). The ends lost 3 bases at V and 3 bases at J; junction bases unmatched: 6. This CDR3 contains 15 residues. The CDR3 is CATSRDRGALYEQYF. In nucleotides, the CDR3 is TGTGCCACCAGCAGGGACAGGGGAGCTCTCTACGAGCAGTACTTC.

A few counts support this clone. The CDR3 bases are TGTGCCAGCAGCAAAGGAACGAGGGACAGGCCCTACGAGCAGTACTTC. Protein product: CASSKGTRDRPYEQYF. The V gene is TRBV21-1, the J gene TRBJ2-7; the D call in the table, TRBD1, was not verified against the DNA. TRBV21-1 is noted as a pseudogene. This CDR3 region has 16 residues.

The chain joins TRBV27 to TRBJ2-3, with D possibly matching TRBD1 (5 bases). Germline assignment: CDR1 MNHEY and CDR2 SMNVEV (reference sequence). This CDR3 has 14 amino acids. Trimming took 4 bases from V and 1 from J, leaving 9 bases between them. The CDR3 DNA follows: TGTGCCAGCAGTTCAGTAGGGGGCACAGATACGCAGTATTTT. It codes for CASSSVGGTDTQYF.

The chain carries TRBV3-1 (or the pseudogene TRBV3-2) and TRBJ1-2; a weak D match, TRBD1 (5 bases). The V gene lost 4 bases and the J gene lost 8 bases, with 17 bases spanning the gap. The CDR3 is made up of 14 amino acids. The germline V gene has CDR1 LGHDT and CDR2 YNNKEL (reference sequence). CDR3 loop: CASSRDSTWGGYTF. As DNA, the CDR3 is TGTGCCAGCAGCCGGGACTCTACGTGGGGAGGCTACACCTTC.

This chain links TRBV6-2 or TRBV6-3 with TRBJ2-1; no clear D gene. This CDR3 contains 14 residues. V lost 0 bases, J lost 8 bases, and 11 bases lay in between. Per the germline V gene, CDR1 is MNHEY and CDR2 is SVGEGT. The CDR3 DNA reads TGTGCCAGCAGTTACTCGAACCAGGTCCATGAGCAGTTCTTC. Protein product: CASSYSNQVHEQFF.

The chain recombines TRBV4-3 with TRBJ2-7, with D possibly being TRBD2 (6 bases). Per the germline V gene, CDR1 is LGHNA and CDR2 is YSLEER. The V gene lost 0 bases and the J gene lost 2 bases, with 11 bases spanning the gap. This CDR3 has 15 residues. The CDR3 here is CASSQDEAGTYEQYF. CDR3 coding DNA: TGCGCCAGCAGCCAAGACGAAGCGGGTACCTACGAGCAGTACTTC.

The rearrangement links TRBV7-3 to TRBJ2-3; possibly TRBD1 for D (6 bases). Germline V gene lookup returns CDR1 SGHTA and CDR2 FQGTGA. The CDR3 is 13 amino acids. The V end was cut by 2 bases, the J end by 4 bases, with 7 bases between. CDR3 in amino acids: CASSLDRSDTQYF. CDR3 DNA: TGTGCCAGCAGCTTAGACAGGTCAGATACGCAGTATTTT.